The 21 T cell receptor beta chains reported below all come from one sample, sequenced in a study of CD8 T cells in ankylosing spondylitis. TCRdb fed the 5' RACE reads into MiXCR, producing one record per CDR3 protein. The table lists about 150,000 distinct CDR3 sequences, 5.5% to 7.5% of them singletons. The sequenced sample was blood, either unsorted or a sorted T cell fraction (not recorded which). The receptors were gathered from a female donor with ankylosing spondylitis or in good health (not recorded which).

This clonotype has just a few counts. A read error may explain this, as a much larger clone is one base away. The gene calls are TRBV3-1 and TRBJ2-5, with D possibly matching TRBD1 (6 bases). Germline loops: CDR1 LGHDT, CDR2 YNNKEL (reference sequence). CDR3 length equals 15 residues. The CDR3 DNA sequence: TGTGCCACCAGCCAAGATGTAGGCAGGGGCGAGACCCAGTACTTC. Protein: CATSQDVGRGETQYF.

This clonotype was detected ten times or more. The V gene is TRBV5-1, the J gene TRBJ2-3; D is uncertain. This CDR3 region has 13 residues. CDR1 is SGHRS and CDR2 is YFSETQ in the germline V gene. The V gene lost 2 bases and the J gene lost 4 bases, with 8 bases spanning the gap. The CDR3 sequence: CASSFFYSDTQYF. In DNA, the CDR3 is TGCGCCAGCAGCTTCTTCTATTCAGATACGCAGTATTTT.

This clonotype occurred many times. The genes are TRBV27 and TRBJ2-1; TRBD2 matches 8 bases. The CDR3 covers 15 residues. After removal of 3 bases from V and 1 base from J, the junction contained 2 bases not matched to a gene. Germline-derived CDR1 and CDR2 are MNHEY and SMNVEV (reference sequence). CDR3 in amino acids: CASSLRGVSYNEQFF. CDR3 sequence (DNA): TGTGCCAGCAGTTTGCGGGGGGTGTCCTACAATGAGCAGTTCTTC.

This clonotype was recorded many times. The CDR3 bases are TGTGCCAGCAGCCTATCCCCGGACGCCAGGGGCACAGATACGCAGTATTTT. It codes for CASSLSPDARGTDTQYF. The J gene is TRBJ2-3, the V gene TRBV5-6; TRBD1 might be the D (5 bases). Per germline, CDR1 SGHDT and CDR2 YYEEEE. There are 17 residues in the CDR3. V lost 4 bases and J 1 base, leaving 19 bases between the germline ends.

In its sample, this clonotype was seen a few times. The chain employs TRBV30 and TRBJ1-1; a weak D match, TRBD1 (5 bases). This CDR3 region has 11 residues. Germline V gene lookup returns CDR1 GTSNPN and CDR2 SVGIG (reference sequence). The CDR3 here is CGEGNGAEAFF. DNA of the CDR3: TGTGGGGAGGGGAATGGCGCTGAAGCTTTCTTT.

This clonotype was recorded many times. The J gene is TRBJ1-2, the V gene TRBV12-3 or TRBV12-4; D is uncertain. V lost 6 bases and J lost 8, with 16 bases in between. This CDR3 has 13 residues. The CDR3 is CASSLLEPSGYTF. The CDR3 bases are TGTGCCAGCAGCCTCCTCGAACCTTCCGGCTACACCTTC.

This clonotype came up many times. CDR3 in amino acids: CASSLNPTRTDTQYF. CDR3 bases: TGTGCCAGCAGCCTCAACCCTACCCGGACAGATACGCAGTATTTT. J is TRBJ2-3 and V is TRBV5-6; D is unresolved. Germline V CDR1 and CDR2: SGHDT, YYEEEE. CDR3 size: 15 residues. Trimming removed 4 bases at V and 3 bases at J, with 15 bases between.

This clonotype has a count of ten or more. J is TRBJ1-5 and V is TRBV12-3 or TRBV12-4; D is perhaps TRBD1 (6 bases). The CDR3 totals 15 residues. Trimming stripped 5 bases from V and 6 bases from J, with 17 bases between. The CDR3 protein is CASSPPGGGSQPQHF. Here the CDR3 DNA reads TGTGCCAGCAGTCCCCCCGGGGGCGGCTCTCAGCCCCAGCATTTT.

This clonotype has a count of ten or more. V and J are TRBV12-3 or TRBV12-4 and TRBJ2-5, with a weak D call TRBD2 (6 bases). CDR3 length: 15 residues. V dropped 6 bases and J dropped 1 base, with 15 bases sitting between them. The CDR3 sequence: CASRRRGWGQETQYF. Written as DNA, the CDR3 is TGTGCCAGCAGGCGACGGGGGTGGGGCCAAGAGACCCAGTACTTC.

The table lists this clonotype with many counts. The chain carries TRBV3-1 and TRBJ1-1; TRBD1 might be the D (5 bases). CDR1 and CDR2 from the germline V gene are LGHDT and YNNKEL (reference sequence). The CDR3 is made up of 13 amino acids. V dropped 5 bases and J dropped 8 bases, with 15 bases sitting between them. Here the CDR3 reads CASSSLGPSEAFF. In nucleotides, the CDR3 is TGTGCCAGCAGCTCGTTGGGGCCTTCAGAAGCTTTCTTT.

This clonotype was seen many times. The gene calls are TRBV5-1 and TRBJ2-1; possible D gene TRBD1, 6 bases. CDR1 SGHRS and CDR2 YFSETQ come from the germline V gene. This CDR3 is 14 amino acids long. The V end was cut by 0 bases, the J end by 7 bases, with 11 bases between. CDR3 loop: CASSLGGQGNEQFF. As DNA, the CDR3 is TGCGCCAGCAGCTTGGGTGGTCAGGGGAATGAGCAGTTCTTC.

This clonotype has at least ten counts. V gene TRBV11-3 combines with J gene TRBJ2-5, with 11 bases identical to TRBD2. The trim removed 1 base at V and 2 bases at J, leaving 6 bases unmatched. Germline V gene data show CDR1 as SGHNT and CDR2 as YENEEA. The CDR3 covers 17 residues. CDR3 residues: CASSLGLAGRTQETQYF. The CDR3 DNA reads TGTGCCAGCAGCTTAGGACTAGCGGGGAGAACACAAGAGACCCAGTACTTC.

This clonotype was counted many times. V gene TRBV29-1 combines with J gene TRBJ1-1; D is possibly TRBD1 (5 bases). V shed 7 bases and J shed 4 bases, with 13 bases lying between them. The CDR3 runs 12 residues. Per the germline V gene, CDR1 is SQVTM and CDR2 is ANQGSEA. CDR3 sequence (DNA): TGCAGCGCTACCCCGGGGGTCACTGAAGCTTTCTTT. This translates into CSATPGVTEAFF. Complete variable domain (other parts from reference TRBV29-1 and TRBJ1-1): SAVISQKPSRDICQRGTSLTIQCQVDSQVTMMFWYRQQPGQSLTLIATANQGSEATYESGFVIDKFPISRPNLTFSTLTVSNMSPEDSSIYLCSATPGVTEAFFGQGTRLTVV.

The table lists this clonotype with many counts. The CDR3 loop is CASYRNNEQFF. Here the CDR3 DNA reads TGTGCCAGCTACAGAAACAATGAGCAGTTCTTC. This rearrangement joins TRBV6-1 to TRBJ2-1, with D unclear. V was clipped by 8 bases and J by 5 bases, with 7 bases between them. CDR3 length equals 11 residues. Germline assignment: CDR1 MNHNS and CDR2 SASEGT.

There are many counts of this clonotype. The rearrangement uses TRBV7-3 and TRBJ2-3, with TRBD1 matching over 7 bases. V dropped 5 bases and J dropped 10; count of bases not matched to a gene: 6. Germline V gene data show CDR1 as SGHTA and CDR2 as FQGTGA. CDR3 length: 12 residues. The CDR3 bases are TGTGCCAGCAGCCCTACAGGGGACGCGCAGTATTTT. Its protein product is CASSPTGDAQYF.

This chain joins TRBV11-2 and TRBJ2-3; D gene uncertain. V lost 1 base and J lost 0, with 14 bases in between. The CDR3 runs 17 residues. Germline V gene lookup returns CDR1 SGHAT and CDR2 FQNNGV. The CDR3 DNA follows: TGTGCCAGCAGCTTAGGGCGGACCCCTACTAGCACAGATACGCAGTATTTT. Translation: CASSLGRTPTSTDTQYF.

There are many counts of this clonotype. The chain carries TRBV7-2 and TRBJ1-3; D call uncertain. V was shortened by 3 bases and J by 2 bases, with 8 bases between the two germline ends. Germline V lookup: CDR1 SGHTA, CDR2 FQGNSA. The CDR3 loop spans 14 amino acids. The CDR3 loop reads CASSLVRAGNTIYF. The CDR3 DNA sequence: TGTGCCAGCAGCTTGGTTCGAGCTGGAAACACCATATATTTT.

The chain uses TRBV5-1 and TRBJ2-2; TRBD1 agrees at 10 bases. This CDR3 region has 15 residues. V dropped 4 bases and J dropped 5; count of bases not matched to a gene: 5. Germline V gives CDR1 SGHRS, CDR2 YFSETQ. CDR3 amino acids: CASSGTGVGTGELFF. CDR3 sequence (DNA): TGCGCCAGCAGCGGGACAGGGGTCGGTACCGGGGAGCTGTTTTTT.

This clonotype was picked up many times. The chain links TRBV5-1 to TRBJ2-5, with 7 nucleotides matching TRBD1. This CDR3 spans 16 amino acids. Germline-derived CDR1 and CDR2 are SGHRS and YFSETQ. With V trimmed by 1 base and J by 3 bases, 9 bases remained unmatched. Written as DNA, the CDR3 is TGCGCCAGCAGCTTGTTTCGTACGGGGACAGAAGAGACCCAGTACTTC. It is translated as CASSLFRTGTEETQYF.

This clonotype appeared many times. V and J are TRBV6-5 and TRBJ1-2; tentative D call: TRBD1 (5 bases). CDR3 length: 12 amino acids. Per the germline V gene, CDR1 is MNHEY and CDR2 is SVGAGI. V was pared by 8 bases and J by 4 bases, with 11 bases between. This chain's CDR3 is CASFTQGYGYTF. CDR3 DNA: TGTGCCAGCTTCACCCAGGGCTATGGCTACACCTTC.

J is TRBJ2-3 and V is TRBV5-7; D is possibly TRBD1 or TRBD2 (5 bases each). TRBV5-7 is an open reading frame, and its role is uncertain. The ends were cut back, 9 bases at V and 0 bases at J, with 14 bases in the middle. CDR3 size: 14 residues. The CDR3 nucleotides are TGTGCCATGAGCCCTGGGGACAGCACAGATACGCAGTATTTT. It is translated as CAMSPGDSTDTQYF.